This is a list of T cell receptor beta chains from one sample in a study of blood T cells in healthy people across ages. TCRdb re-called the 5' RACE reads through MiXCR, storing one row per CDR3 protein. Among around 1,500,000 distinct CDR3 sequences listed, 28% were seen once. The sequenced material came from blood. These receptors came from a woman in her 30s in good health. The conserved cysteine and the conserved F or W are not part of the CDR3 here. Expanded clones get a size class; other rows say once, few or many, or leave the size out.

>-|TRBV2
ASGQREARETQY
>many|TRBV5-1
ASSLGVAGGYEQY
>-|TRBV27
ASSFGSFSPLH
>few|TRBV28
ASSRVRDSPLH
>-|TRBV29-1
STLLGGTEAF
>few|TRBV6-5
ASSHLRASGIPSTDTQY
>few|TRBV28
ASSFVLAGGLAKNIQY
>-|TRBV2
ASAGPLRGYT
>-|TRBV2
ASRGLRTLTGELF
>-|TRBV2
ASTLDSMNTEAF
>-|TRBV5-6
ASSFSTGWIDGYT